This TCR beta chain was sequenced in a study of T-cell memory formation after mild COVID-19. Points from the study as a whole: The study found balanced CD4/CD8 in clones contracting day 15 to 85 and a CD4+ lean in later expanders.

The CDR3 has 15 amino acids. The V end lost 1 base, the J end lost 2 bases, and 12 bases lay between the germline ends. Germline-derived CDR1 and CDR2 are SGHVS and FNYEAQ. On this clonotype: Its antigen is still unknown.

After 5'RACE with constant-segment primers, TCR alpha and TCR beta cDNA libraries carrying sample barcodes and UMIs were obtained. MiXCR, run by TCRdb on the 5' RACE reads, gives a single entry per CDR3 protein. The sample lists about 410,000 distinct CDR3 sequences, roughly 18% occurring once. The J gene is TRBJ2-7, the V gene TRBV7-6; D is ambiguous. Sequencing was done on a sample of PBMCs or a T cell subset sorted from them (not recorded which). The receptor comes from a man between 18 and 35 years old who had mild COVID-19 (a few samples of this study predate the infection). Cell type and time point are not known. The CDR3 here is CASSLERVATYEQYF. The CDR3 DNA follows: TGTGCCAGCAGCTTAGAACGAGTTGCCACCTACGAGCAGTACTTC.